This TCR beta chain was obtained from a study of vaccination and CD4 T cells after COVID-19. The wider study: Blood was drawn a median around 66 days post second dose, range 14 to 241.

This CDR3 is built from 20 residues. The ends lost 5 bases at V and 6 bases at J; junction bases unmatched: 26. The germline V gene encodes CDR1 MDHEN and CDR2 SYDVKM. Positive tests by PCR, dated March to December 2020, predated US Alpha, Beta and Delta variants. TCRdb recomputed calls from the PCR reads with MiXCR, one row per CDR3 protein. Of 15,000 to 17,000 distinct CDR3 sequences detected, around 69% appear once; the ten largest clones hold 1.1%. The material sequenced was CD4+ T cells from blood, taken after SARS-CoV-2 vaccination. This sequence joins TRBV28 and TRBJ2-7; TRBD2 agrees at 9 bases. The sequence was collected from a human donor who had recovered from COVID-19. The DNA for the CDR3 is TGTGCCAGCAGTCTCGCTAGCGGGGAGAGTGTCTCTGCTGGTTGGGGCGAGCAGTACTTC. It specifies CASSLASGESVSAGWGEQYF.